The 25 T cell receptor beta chains below were found in one sample sequenced in a study of T cell responses to AZD1222 COVID-19 vaccine. Some clones are missing from TCRdb's copy, which holds only in-frame ones; the method was immunoSEQ multiplex PCR. The sample records around 95,000 clones, roughly 86% being singletons. Specimen: peripheral blood, collected on day 0 of MenACWY control vaccination. These TCRs come from an adult in good health.

The chain combines TRBV6-5 with TRBJ1-2, with 9 bases aligning to TRBD1. The trim removed 5 bases at V and 3 bases at J, leaving 4 bases unmatched. The CDR3 contains 14 residues. Germline V gives CDR1 MNHEY, CDR2 SVGAGI. The chain's CDR3 is CASSTRTGDYGYTF. CDR3 nucleotide sequence: TGTGCCAGCAGTACACGGACAGGGGACTATGGCTACACCTTC.

J is TRBJ1-1 and V is TRBV29-1; maybe TRBD1 (5 bases). The germline V and J ends were trimmed by 3 bases and 5 bases, with 13 bases remaining between them. CDR1 and CDR2 (germline): SQVTM, ANQGSEA. CDR3 length: 13 amino acids. The CDR3 coding sequence is TGCAGCGTTGACAGGGTTGTGGGAACTGAAGCTTTCTTT. It specifies CSVDRVVGTEAFF. The variable domain in full, completed from reference TRBV29-1 and TRBJ1-1, reads SAVISQKPSRDICQRGTSLTIQCQVDSQVTMMFWYRQQPGQSLTLIATANQGSEATYESGFVIDKFPISRPNLTFSTLTVSNMSPEDSSIYLCSVDRVVGTEAFFGQGTRLTVV.

J is TRBJ2-7 and V is TRBV7-2; D is ambiguous. CDR1 SGHTA and CDR2 FQGNSA come from the germline V gene. V lost 2 bases, J lost 3 bases, and 8 bases lay in between. This CDR3 has 13 amino acids. The CDR3 DNA sequence: TGTGCCAGCAGCTTAAAGGCCAACTACGAGCAGTACTTC. It codes for CASSLKANYEQYF.

This clone has a single count. V is TRBV10-1 and J is TRBJ2-7, with TRBD2 matching over 9 bases. From germline, CDR1 is WNHNN and CDR2 SYGVQD (reference sequence). The junction had 4 bases not matched to a gene; V was cut back by 2 bases and J by 2 bases. This CDR3 region has 15 residues. The CDR3 sequence is CASSEGVAGAYEQYF. The CDR3 region has the DNA TGCGCCAGCAGTGAGGGTGTAGCGGGAGCCTACGAGCAGTACTTC.

V is TRBV9 and J is TRBJ2-1, with TRBD2 as a possible D gene (5 bases). Per germline, CDR1 SGDLS and CDR2 YYNGEE. Deletions cut 2 bases from V and 5 bases from J, with 8 bases between. The CDR3 runs to 13 residues. The CDR3 protein is CASSVLANNEQFF. The CDR3 nucleotides are TGTGCCAGCAGCGTCCTAGCAAACAATGAGCAGTTCTTC.

CDR3 in DNA: TGTGCCAGCAGCCAGGACAGGGCGGGCCCAGATACGCAGTATTTT. Protein sequence: CASSQDRAGPDTQYF. This chain connects TRBV13 to TRBJ2-3; 8 nucleotides line up with TRBD1. Germline CDR1 PRHDT, CDR2 FYEKMQ (reference sequence). V shed 5 bases and J 4 bases; nucleotides not matched to a gene: 8. The CDR3 runs 15 residues.

This clone was counted once. J is TRBJ2-1 and V is TRBV9; TRBD1 matches 10 bases. CDR3 length equals 15 residues. The V and J ends lost 3 bases and 7 bases, in that order; junction bases with no gene match: 7. Germline CDR1 and CDR2: SGDLS and YYNGEE. The CDR3 nucleotides read TGTGCCAGCAGCGACCCCGACAGGGGGCATAATGAGCAGTTCTTC. This sequence encodes CASSDPDRGHNEQFF.

This clone showed up just once. This rearrangement joins TRBV6-2 or TRBV6-3 to TRBJ2-1; 13 bases fit TRBD2. There are 13 residues in the CDR3. Trimming removed 2 bases from V and 12 bases from J; junction bases left unmatched: 1. Germline CDR1 reads MNHEY; CDR2 reads SVGEGT. The CDR3 loop is CASSYGLAGVQFF. The CDR3 DNA is TGTGCCAGCAGTTACGGACTAGCGGGGGTGCAGTTCTTC.

This chain links TRBV7-2 with TRBJ2-3; D is unresolved. Germline-derived CDR1 and CDR2 are SGHTA and FQGNSA. This CDR3 is 15 amino acids long. Deletions cut 4 bases from V and 0 bases from J, with 11 bases between. CDR3 amino acids: CASSWAVRSTDTQYF. The CDR3 DNA follows: TGTGCCAGCAGCTGGGCGGTGCGGAGCACAGATACGCAGTATTTT.

The chain joins TRBV28 to TRBJ1-6; D ambiguous. V lost 7 bases and J 9 bases, leaving 16 bases between the germline ends. Germline V lookup: CDR1 MDHEN, CDR2 SYDVKM. The CDR3 consists of 14 residues. Here the CDR3 reads CASTFPGGGSPLHF. The CDR3 DNA is TGTGCCAGCACCTTCCCAGGCGGTGGTTCACCCCTCCACTTT.

The rearrangement links TRBV2 to TRBJ2-3, with TRBD1 matching 7 bases. The V gene end was trimmed by 7 bases and the J gene end by 1 base; junction bases not matched to a gene: 5. Germline V gene sequence: CDR1 SNHLY, CDR2 FYNNEI. CDR3 size: 14 residues. This chain's CDR3 is CASIWDSRTDTQYF. CDR3 bases: TGTGCCAGCATTTGGGACAGCCGCACAGATACGCAGTATTTT.

The chain uses TRBV28 and TRBJ1-4; D is uncertain. V lost 7 bases and J 7 bases, leaving 19 bases between the germline ends. CDR3 length: 15 residues. Germline V CDR1 and CDR2: MDHEN, SYDVKM. The DNA for the CDR3 is TGTGCCAGCAACCCCGCAAGTGGTTTTGGTGAAAAACTGTTTTTT. This translates into CASNPASGFGEKLFF.

The V call is TRBV30, the J call TRBJ2-5; TRBD2 agrees at 14 bases. Germline trimming cut 0 bases from V and 5 bases from J; bases unmatched to any gene: 5. Germline-derived CDR1 and CDR2 are GTSNPN and SVGIG (reference sequence). The CDR3 runs to 16 residues. CDR3 nucleotides: TGTGCCTGGAGTGTGGGGACTAGCGGGAGTTCCGAGACCCAGTACTTC. It yields the protein CAWSVGTSGSSETQYF. Filled out from reference TRBV30 and TRBJ2-5, the complete variable domain reads SQTIHQWPATLVQPVGSPLSLECTVEGTSNPNLYWYRQAAGRGLQLLFYSVGIGQISSEVPQNLSASRPQDRQFILSSKKLLLSDSGFYLCAWSVGTSGSSETQYFGPGTRLLVL.

The rearrangement joins TRBV19 to TRBJ1-5, with unresolved D. The CDR3 spans 15 residues. Germline V gene sequence: CDR1 LNHDA, CDR2 SQIVND (reference sequence). Trimming pared 0 bases from V and 1 base from J, leaving 7 bases between. The CDR3 spells CASSIDHLSNQPQHF. Written as DNA, the CDR3 is TGTGCCAGTAGTATAGACCATTTAAGCAATCAGCCCCAGCATTTT.

The chain links TRBV19 to TRBJ1-4; a weak D match, TRBD1 (5 bases). CDR1 is LNHDA and CDR2 is SQIVND in the germline V gene (reference sequence). Trimming removed 6 bases from V and 6 bases from J, with 17 bases in between. This CDR3 region has 15 residues. CDR3 in amino acids: CASRPGTSTDEKLFF. In DNA form, the CDR3 reads TGTGCCAGTAGGCCCGGGACCTCTACGGATGAAAAACTGTTTTTT.

This chain connects TRBV11-2 to TRBJ1-2, with a tentative D call TRBD1 (6 bases). Deletions cut 0 bases from V and 7 bases from J, with 9 bases between. The CDR3 is 13 amino acids. Germline assignment: CDR1 SGHAT and CDR2 FQNNGV. CDR3 amino acids: CASSLEGAGGYTF. The CDR3 nucleotides are TGTGCCAGCAGCTTAGAGGGGGCAGGTGGCTACACCTTC.

The rearrangement links TRBV5-6 to TRBJ1-2, with D tentatively TRBD1 (5 bases). V was cut by 4 bases and J by 4 bases, with 20 bases left in between. The CDR3 contains 16 residues. Germline lookup yields CDR1 SGHDT and CDR2 YYEEEE. The CDR3 region is CASSAAAGKLGYGYTF. CDR3 DNA: TGTGCCAGCAGCGCCGCGGCAGGGAAATTAGGCTATGGCTACACCTTC.

This clone was observed a single time. This chain links TRBV11-2 with TRBJ2-3; D is possibly TRBD1 (6 bases). V was cut by 6 bases and J by 6 bases, with 13 bases left in between. CDR1 SGHAT and CDR2 FQNNGV come from the germline V gene. This CDR3 contains 13 residues. CDR3 DNA: TGTGCCAGCAGTTACTCAAGGGGGGATACGCAGTATTTT. The encoded protein is CASSYSRGDTQYF. The full variable domain, completed using reference TRBV11-2 and TRBJ2-3, is EAGVAQSPRYKIIEKRQSVAFWCNPISGHATLYWYQQILGQGPKLLIQFQNNGVVDDSQLPKDRFSAERLKGVDSTLKIQPAKLEDSAVYLCASSYSRGDTQYFGPGTRLTVL.

The chain links TRBV27 to TRBJ2-7; possible D gene TRBD1, 5 bases. Trimming stripped 1 base from V and 2 bases from J, with 9 bases between. The CDR3 has 14 amino acids. CDR1 and CDR2 (germline): MNHEY, SMNVEV (reference sequence). This chain's CDR3 is CASSLLLGAYEQYF. CDR3 coding DNA: TGTGCCAGCAGTTTATTGCTAGGGGCCTACGAGCAGTACTTC.

This chain links TRBV7-2 with TRBJ2-7; tentatively, D is TRBD2 (6 bases). This CDR3 contains 15 residues. V was clipped by 4 bases and J by 4 bases, with 17 bases between them. Germline V CDR1 and CDR2: SGHTA, FQGNSA. DNA for the CDR3: TGTGCCAGCAGCTGGGGGGATCCGGGGAGGTACGAGCAGTACTTC. Translated: CASSWGDPGRYEQYF.

CDR3 nucleotide sequence: TGTGCCACCAGCAGAACTCGAGGGACACCTACCGAAGCTTTCTTT. Protein sequence: CATSRTRGTPTEAFF. The rearrangement links TRBV15 to TRBJ1-1; D may be TRBD1 (6 bases). Trimming cost V 2 bases and J 8 bases, with 18 bases left between them. Germline lookup yields CDR1 LNHNV and CDR2 YYDKDF (reference sequence). This CDR3 is built from 15 residues. The full variable domain, its missing parts supplied by reference TRBV15 and TRBJ1-1, is DAMVIQNPRYQVTQFGKPVTLSCSQTLNHNVMYWYQQKSSQAPKLLFHYYDKDFNNEADTPDNFQSRRPNTSFCFLDIRSPGLGDTAMYLCATSRTRGTPTEAFFGQGTRLTVV.

The chain uses TRBV7-2 and TRBJ2-5, with D perhaps matching TRBD2 (5 bases). CDR1 is SGHTA, CDR2 FQGNSA, per germline. The length of the CDR3 is 14 residues. Trimming left V 1 base short and J 5 bases short, with 11 bases between. The CDR3 is CASSLEVGEETQYF. The CDR3 DNA follows: TGTGCCAGCAGCTTAGAGGTTGGGGAGGAGACCCAGTACTTC.

In its sample, this clone was seen once. The V call is TRBV7-2, the J call TRBJ1-3; the D is unclear. Germline V lookup: CDR1 SGHTA, CDR2 FQGNSA. Trimming removed 2 bases at V and 4 bases at J, with 12 bases between. This CDR3 spans 15 amino acids. This CDR3 reads CASSLYANRGNTIYF. The CDR3 nucleotides are TGTGCCAGCAGCTTATACGCCAATAGGGGAAACACCATATATTTT.

The CDR3 region is CASRTVFNTEAFF. CDR3 DNA sequence: TGTGCCAGCAGGACAGTTTTTAACACTGAAGCTTTCTTT. The chain uses TRBV12-3 or TRBV12-4 and TRBJ1-1, with D tentatively TRBD1 (5 bases). The CDR3 is 13 residues long. The V end was cut by 6 bases, the J end by 2 bases, with 10 bases between.

The table lists this clone with many counts. The V and J genes are TRBV12-3 or TRBV12-4 and TRBJ1-6; D is uncertain. The V gene lost 5 bases and the J gene lost 7 bases, with 9 bases spanning the gap. The CDR3 has 13 amino acids. The CDR3 is CASSARHNSPLHF. The CDR3 DNA is TGTGCCAGCAGTGCGCGACACAATTCACCCCTCCACTTT.